This is a list of T cell receptor beta chains from one sample in a study of T cells in Graves' hyperthyroidism and ophthalmopathy. TCRdb re-derived calls from the multiplex PCR reads in MiXCR, one entry per CDR3 protein. The profile shows 360,000 or so distinct CDR3 sequences, about 16% of them singletons. The material sequenced was blood. Receptor source: a woman in her sixties or seventies with Graves' ophthalmopathy. The CDR3 runs from the conserved cysteine through the conserved F or W. D genes are given only for firm matches. Size is stated for part of the rows, as once, few or many counts, or as a class when the clone is expanded.

size | J | D | V | CDR3 | DNA
many | TRBJ2-7 | . | TRBV7-2 | CASSPDPGFEQYF | TGTGCCAGCAGCCCCGACCCAGGGTTTGAGCAGTACTTC
many | TRBJ2-5 | TRBD2 | TRBV28 | CASSTRLAGPRETQYF | TGTGCCAGCAGTACACGGCTAGCGGGGCCCCGGGAGACCCAGTACTTC
. | TRBJ1-1 | . | TRBV7-3 | CASRKGGRDTEAFF | TGTGCCAGCAGAAAGGGGGGGCGCGACACTGAAGCTTTCTTT
few | TRBJ2-7 | . | TRBV5-5 | CASSLLAGPPYEQYF | TGTGCCAGCAGCTTGTTGGCGGGACCTCCATACGAGCAGTACTTC
few | TRBJ2-1 | . | TRBV20-1 | CSAPNGGQRGYNEQFF | TGCAGTGCTCCAAACGGGGGGCAGCGGGGCTACAATGAGCAGTTCTTC
. | TRBJ1-2 | . | TRBV28 | CASSLDRLDGYTF | TGTGCCAGCAGCCTCGACAGATTGGATGGCTACACCTTC
many | TRBJ2-4 | TRBD1 | TRBV27 | CASWDRGEGIQYF | TGTGCCAGCTGGGACAGGGGGGAGGGCATTCAGTACTTC
many | TRBJ1-2 | . | TRBV2 | CASTPYHTSDRYGYTF | TGTGCCAGCACCCCCTATCATACGTCGGACAGATATGGCTACACCTTC
many | TRBJ1-1 | . | TRBV4-1 | CASSQESRRGEAFF | TGCGCCAGCAGCCAAGAATCGAGGCGGGGGGAAGCTTTCTTT
many | TRBJ2-3 | TRBD2 | TRBV28 | CASSSVPGLAGELVLTYTQYF | TGTGCCAGCAGTTCTGTTCCGGGACTAGCGGGAGAGTTGGTGTTGACATATACGCAGTATTTT
. | TRBJ2-2 | TRBD2 | TRBV29-1 | CSVDYGGGPTGELFF | TGCAGCGTTGATTACGGGGGAGGGCCCACCGGGGAGCTGTTTTTT
. | TRBJ2-2 | . | TRBV5-4 | CASSGGGGTDTGELFF | TGTGCCAGCAGCGGTGGCGGGGGCACGGACACCGGGGAGCTGTTTTTT
many | TRBJ1-4 | . | TRBV11-2 | CASSFGGEGELFF | TGTGCCAGCAGCTTCGGGGGCGAGGGAGAACTGTTTTTT
. | TRBJ1-1 | . | TRBV19 | CASSMFEGGTAEAFF | TGTGCCAGTAGTATGTTTGAGGGGGGAACGGCTGAAGCTTTCTTT
few | TRBJ2-6 | . | TRBV2 | CASSLQGVRSSGANVLTF | TGTGCCAGCAGCTTACAAGGGGTTCGAAGCTCTGGGGCCAACGTCCTGACTTTC
few | TRBJ2-3 | . | TRBV27 | CASSRQAADTQYF | TGTGCCAGCAGCCGACAGGCCGCAGATACGCAGTATTTT
. | TRBJ1-4 | . | TRBV11-2 | CASSPRAASEKLFF | TGTGCCAGCAGCCCTAGAGCAGCCAGTGAAAAACTGTTTTTT
few | TRBJ2-3 | TRBD2 | TRBV7-3 | CASSWGLAGADTQYF | TGTGCCAGCAGCTGGGGACTAGCGGGAGCAGATACGCAGTATTTT
. | TRBJ2-7 | . | TRBV5-8 | CASSLSYVHEQYF | TGTGCCAGCAGCTTGTCTTACGTCCACGAGCAGTACTTC
few | TRBJ2-6 | . | TRBV4-1 | CASSYTDSGANVLTF | TGCGCCAGCAGCTATACGGATTCTGGGGCCAACGTCCTGACTTTC
. | TRBJ1-4 | . | TRBV5-1 | CASSQATGAGEKLFF | TGCGCCAGCAGCCAAGCCACCGGGGCCGGGGAAAAACTGTTTTTT
many | TRBJ1-1 | . | TRBV5-1 | CASSLDPANTEAFF | TGCGCCAGCAGCTTGGATCCCGCGAACACTGAAGCTTTCTTT
. | TRBJ2-5 | . | TRBV6-6 | CASSYQDEQETQYF | TGTGCCAGCAGTTACCAGGATGAACAAGAGACCCAGTACTTC
many | TRBJ2-7 | TRBD1 | TRBV6-1 | CASSEAQGHYEQYF | TGTGCCAGCAGTGAGGCACAGGGGCACTACGAGCAGTACTTC
. | TRBJ2-1 | . | TRBV6-1 | CASRTGNLPYNEQFF | TGTGCCAGCCGTACAGGGAACCTTCCCTACAATGAGCAGTTCTTC
many | TRBJ1-6 | . | TRBV3-1 | CASSQDRGSSPLHF | TGTGCCAGCAGCCAAGACAGAGGGAGTTCACCCCTCCACTTT
. | TRBJ2-7 | . | TRBV7-9 | CASSPPGSYEQCF | TGTGCCAGCAGCCCCCCCGGGAGCTACGAGCAGTGCTTC
many | TRBJ2-6 | TRBD1 | TRBV5-1 | CASSPARQGRSGANVLTF | TGCGCCAGCAGCCCCGCCCGACAGGGCCGCTCTGGGGCCAACGTCCTGACTTTC
few | TRBJ2-1 | TRBD2 | TRBV12-3/TRBV12-4 | CASSSPGLVSYNEQFF | TGTGCCAGCAGTTCCCCGGGACTAGTCTCCTACAATGAGCAGTTCTTC
many | TRBJ2-1 | . | TRBV5-1 | CASSLGEARGDEQFF | TGCGCCAGCAGCTTGGGGGAGGCAAGGGGCGATGAGCAGTTCTTC
. | TRBJ1-4 | . | TRBV24-1 | CATSDPASGYEKLFF | TGTGCCACCAGTGATCCTGCCAGCGGTTATGAAAAACTGTTTTTT
few | TRBJ1-2 | . | TRBV5-6 | CASSFRGRVYGYTF | TGTGCCAGCAGCTTCCGAGGCAGGGTCTATGGCTACACCTTC
. | TRBJ1-1 | TRBD1 | TRBV9 | CASTFSGTGDTEAFF | TGTGCCAGCACCTTTAGCGGGACAGGGGACACTGAAGCTTTCTTT
many | TRBJ2-7 | . | TRBV5-1 | CASSFPPPSRDANSYEQYF | TGCGCCAGCAGCTTTCCCCCCCCGAGTCGGGACGCAAATTCCTACGAGCAGTACTTC
many | TRBJ1-3 | . | TRBV11-2 | CASSPAGFSGNTIYF | TGTGCCAGCAGCCCGGCAGGTTTCTCTGGAAACACCATATATTTT
many | TRBJ2-5 | TRBD2 | TRBV11-2 | CASGTSGRYQETQYF | TGTGCCAGCGGGACTAGCGGAAGGTACCAAGAGACCCAGTACTTC
. | TRBJ1-1 | TRBD1 | TRBV20-1 | CSGRQGNTEAFF | TGCAGTGGTCGACAGGGAAATACTGAAGCTTTCTTT
. | TRBJ1-1 | TRBD1 | TRBV7-2 | CASSKRQGAAFF | TGTGCCAGCAGCAAGAGACAGGGGGCGGCTTTCTTT
many | TRBJ2-2 | . | TRBV2 | CASSGTWGELFF | TGTGCCAGCAGTGGAACGTGGGGGGAGCTGTTTTTT
. | TRBJ1-2 | TRBD1 | TRBV7-8 | CASSPRTGNSYGYTF | TGTGCCAGCAGCCCTAGGACAGGGAATAGCTATGGCTACACCTTC
many | TRBJ1-1 | . | TRBV20-1 | CSAPGGSVDTEAFF | TGCAGTGCCCCGGGGGGGTCGGTGGACACTGAAGCTTTCTTT
. | TRBJ2-5 | . | TRBV29-1 | CSVAQNQETQYF | TGCAGCGTAGCACAAAACCAAGAGACCCAGTACTTC
many | TRBJ1-3 | . | TRBV3-1 | CASSHPRGSLGNTIYF | TGTGCCAGCAGCCACCCGAGGGGGTCGCTCGGAAACACCATATATTTT
few | TRBJ2-5 | . | TRBV15 | CATSRDGLHRPPVQETQYF | TGTGCCACCAGCAGAGATGGTTTACACAGGCCTCCCGTCCAAGAGACCCAGTACTTC
many | TRBJ2-1 | TRBD1 | TRBV27 | CASSPRDRVYNEQFF | TGTGCCAGCAGTCCCCGGGACAGGGTCTACAATGAGCAGTTCTTC
many | TRBJ2-3 | TRBD2 | TRBV5-1 | CASSLLGSGRVSDTQYF | TGCGCCAGCAGCTTGCTGGGTAGCGGGAGAGTTTCAGATACGCAGTATTTT
. | TRBJ2-1 | TRBD2 | TRBV30 | CAWTSGRGVNEQFF | TGTGCCTGGACTAGCGGGAGGGGGGTAAATGAGCAGTTCTTC
. | TRBJ2-6 | . | TRBV20-1 | CSARGQAGGANVLTF | TGCAGTGCTAGAGGCCAGGCTGGTGGGGCCAACGTCCTGACTTTC
many | TRBJ2-1 | . | TRBV27 | CASSLSASSYNEQFF | TGTGCCAGCAGTTTATCGGCCTCCTCCTACAATGAGCAGTTCTTC
. | TRBJ2-4 | . | TRBV28 | CASSRPGLAKNIQYF | TGTGCCAGCAGTCGGCCGGGGCTAGCCAAAAACATTCAGTACTTC
. | TRBJ1-1 | TRBD1 | TRBV2 | CATELGGQAMNTEAFF | TGTGCCACCGAACTGGGTGGACAGGCCATGAACACTGAAGCTTTCTTT
many | TRBJ2-3 | . | TRBV18 | CASSAEGRDTDTQYF | TGTGCCAGCTCGGCCGAGGGGCGCGACACAGATACGCAGTATTTT
many | TRBJ1-2 | . | TRBV28 | CASSPRGQPPNYGYTF | TGTGCCAGCAGCCCCCGCGGACAGCCTCCGAACTATGGCTACACCTTC
many | TRBJ1-1 | . | TRBV28 | CASTIRGEAFF | TGTGCCAGCACAATCAGAGGTGAAGCTTTCTTT
many | TRBJ2-7 | TRBD1 | TRBV5-1 | CASSLRGRGRNVEQYF | TGCGCCAGCAGCTTGCGGGGTAGGGGGCGAAACGTCGAGCAGTACTTC
few | TRBJ1-4 | TRBD1 | TRBV5-1 | CASQRDRDEKLFF | TGCGCCAGCCAAAGGGACAGGGATGAAAAACTGTTTTTT
. | TRBJ2-5 | . | TRBV25-1 | CASSAGTLKTQYF | TGTGCCAGCAGTGCCGGGACTTTAAAGACCCAGTACTTC